This T cell receptor (beta chain) was found in a study of long-term antiretroviral therapy in people with HIV. Germline assignment: CDR1 SQVTM and CDR2 ANQGSEA. Trimming cost V 3 bases and J 5 bases, with 14 bases left between them. The CDR3 length is 13 residues. Run at survey level, the immunoSEQ assay was version v3.0. Clones were sequenced by immunoSEQ multiplex PCR, and TCRdb holds only the in-frame ones, with some missing. The sample lists some 25,000 clones, approximately 81% occurring once. This TCR was recovered from a man between 35 and 55 years old with HIV. The sample in question was unsorted PBMCs, obtained 3 years after starting antiretroviral therapy. This chain uses TRBV29-1 with TRBJ2-7; a possible D gene is TRBD2 (5 bases). CDR3 in amino acids: CSVDSLAQDEQYF. CDR3 bases: TGCAGCGTTGACAGCCTAGCACAAGACGAGCAGTACTTC.